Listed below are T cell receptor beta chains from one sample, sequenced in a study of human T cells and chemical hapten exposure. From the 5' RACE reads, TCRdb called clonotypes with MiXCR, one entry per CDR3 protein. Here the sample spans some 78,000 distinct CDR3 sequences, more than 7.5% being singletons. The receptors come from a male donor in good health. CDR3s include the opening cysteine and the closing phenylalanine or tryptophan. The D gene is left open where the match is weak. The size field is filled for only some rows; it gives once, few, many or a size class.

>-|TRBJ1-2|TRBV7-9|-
TGTGCCAGCAGCTTAAGATGGGAAGGCGATGGCTACACCTTC
CASSLRWEGDGYTF
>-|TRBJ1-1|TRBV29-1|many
TGCAGCGTTCCCCCCACAGGGAACACTGAAGCTTTCTTT
CSVPPTGNTEAFF
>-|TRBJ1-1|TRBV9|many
TGTGCCAGCAGCGTTGCAGCGAACACTGAAGCTTTCTTT
CASSVAANTEAFF
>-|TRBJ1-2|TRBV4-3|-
TGCGCCAGCAGCCAAGGAAGAAATTATGGGGGTAACTATGGCTACACCTTC
CASSQGRNYGGNYGYTF
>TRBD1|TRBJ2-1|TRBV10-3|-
TGTGCCATCAAAGACCGGGACAGGGGGCGGAATGAGCAGTTCTTC
CAIKDRDRGRNEQFF
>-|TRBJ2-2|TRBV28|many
TGTGCCAGCAGTCTCGGGGACGGGGAAACCGGGGAGCTGTTTTTT
CASSLGDGETGELFF
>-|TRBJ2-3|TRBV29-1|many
TGCAGCGTTGAAGATGGGGGGGCGAGCACAGATACGCAGTATTTT
CSVEDGGASTDTQYF
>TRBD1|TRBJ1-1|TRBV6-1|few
TGTGCCAGCAGTGACGTTGGGGGACAGGGGAACACTGAAGCTTTCTTT
CASSDVGGQGNTEAFF
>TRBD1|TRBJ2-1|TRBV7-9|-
TGTGCCAGCAGCTCCCGGACAGGGGGAGGTGAGCAGTTCTTC
CASSSRTGGGEQFF
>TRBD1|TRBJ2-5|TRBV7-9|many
TGTGCCAGCAGCCCTCCCGGGACAGAACAAGAGACCCAGTACTTC
CASSPPGTEQETQYF
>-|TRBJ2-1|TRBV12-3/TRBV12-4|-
TGTGCCAGCAGTGTCAGGGGCCTGGGGAATGAGCAGTTCTTC
CASSVRGLGNEQFF
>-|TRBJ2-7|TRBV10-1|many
TGCGCCAGCAGTCAGGGGCTCGGCTACGAGCAGTACTTC
CASSQGLGYEQYF
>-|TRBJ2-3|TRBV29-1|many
TGCAGCGTTGACGGCCGCCCTAGCACAGATACGCAGTATTTT
CSVDGRPSTDTQYF
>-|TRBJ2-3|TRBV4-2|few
TGTGCCAGCAGCCAAGGCCAGGGTACGCAGTATTTT
CASSQGQGTQYF
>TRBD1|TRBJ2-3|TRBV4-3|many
TGCGCCAGCAGCCTTTACGCCAGGGGGCAGGAAGATACGCAGTATTTT
CASSLYARGQEDTQYF
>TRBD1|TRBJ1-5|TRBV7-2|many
TGTGCCAGCAGCCCCCGTCCGGGACAGGGGGCGATTTACGATCAGCCCCAGCATTTT
CASSPRPGQGAIYDQPQHF
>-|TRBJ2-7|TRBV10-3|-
TGTGCCATCAGCCCGACTAGTAGAAACGAGCAGTACTTC
CAISPTSRNEQYF
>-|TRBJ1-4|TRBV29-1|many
TGCAGCGTCAGGGCCTCAACTAATGAAAAACTGTTTTTT
CSVRASTNEKLFF
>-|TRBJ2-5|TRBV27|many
TGTGCCAGCAGTTTGGACAGCTACCAAGAGACCCAGTACTTC
CASSLDSYQETQYF
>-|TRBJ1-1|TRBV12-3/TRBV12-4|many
TGTGCCAGCAGCGACTGGGGGTCCGGGACTGAAGCTTTCTTT
CASSDWGSGTEAFF
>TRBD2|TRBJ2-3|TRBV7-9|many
TGTGCCAGCAGCTTACTACTAGCGGGAACCACAGATACGCAGTATTTT
CASSLLLAGTTDTQYF
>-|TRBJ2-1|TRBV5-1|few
TGCGCCAGCAGCTCCACACGGAGCTCCTACAATGAGCAGTTCTTC
CASSSTRSSYNEQFF
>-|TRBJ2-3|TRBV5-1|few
TGCGCCAGCAGCGGGCACATGAAACGACTTAGCGGATCTAGCACAGATACGCAGTATTTT
CASSGHMKRLSGSSTDTQYF
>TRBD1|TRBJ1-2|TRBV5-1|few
TGCGCCAGCAGCTTGGCCGGGGTAGGGGGCGCAGGCACTATCTATGGCTACACCTTC
CASSLAGVGGAGTIYGYTF